This T cell receptor (beta chain) was captured by sequencing in a study of cytomegalovirus exposure and HLA in healthy donors. Study overall: A data release that came early held approximately 92 million unique TCRs from HLA-typed donors.

For this clone: Antigen: not known.

Germline assignment: CDR1 SGHVS and CDR2 FQNEAQ. The V and J ends lost 0 bases and 3 bases, in that order; junction bases with no gene match: 5. This CDR3 has 15 residues. This PCR relied on a set of 60 Vbeta primers and 13 Jbeta primers. Sequencing was performed with immunoSEQ multiplex PCR; in TCRdb, only in-frame clones are kept and a portion is missing. The data show under 150,000 clones, over 60% seen once. Whole-study findings and limits: The study flagged about 150 TCR beta chains as cytomegalovirus-associated. The dataset shows that most TCR sequences were rare, while some public TCRs occurred in many donors.

The V and J genes are TRBV7-8 and TRBJ2-7; 7 bases fit TRBD2. The sequencing sample was made of PBMCs. The TCR sequence derives from a man aged 35 to 55 in good health and CMV-seronegative. The CDR3 sequence is CASSLAWRGNYEQYF. Written as DNA, the CDR3 is TGTGCCAGCAGCTTAGCGTGGCGGGGGAACTACGAGCAGTACTTC. The full variable domain, rest sourced from reference TRBV7-8 and TRBJ2-7, is GAGVSQSPRYKVAKRGQDVALRCDPISGHVSLFWYQQALGQGPEFLTYFQNEAQLDKSGLPSDRFFAERPEGSVSTLKIQRTQQEDSAVYLCASSLAWRGNYEQYFGPGTRLTVT.